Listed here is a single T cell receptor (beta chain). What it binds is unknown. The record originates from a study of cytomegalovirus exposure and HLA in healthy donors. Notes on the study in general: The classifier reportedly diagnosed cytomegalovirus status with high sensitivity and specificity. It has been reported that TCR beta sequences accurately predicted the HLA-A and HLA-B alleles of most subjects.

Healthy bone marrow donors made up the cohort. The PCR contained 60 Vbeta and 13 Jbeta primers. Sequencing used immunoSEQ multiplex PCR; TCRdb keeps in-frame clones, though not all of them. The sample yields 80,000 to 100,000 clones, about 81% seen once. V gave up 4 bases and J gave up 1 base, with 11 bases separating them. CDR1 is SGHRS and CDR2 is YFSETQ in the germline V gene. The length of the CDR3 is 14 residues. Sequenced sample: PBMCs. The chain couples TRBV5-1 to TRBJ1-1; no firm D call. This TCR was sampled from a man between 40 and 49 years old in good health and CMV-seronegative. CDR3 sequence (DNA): TGCGCCAGCAGCCGAGGCCCACAGAACACTGAAGCTTTCTTT. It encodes CASSRGPQNTEAFF.